Each of the 3 T cell receptor beta chains below was sequenced from the same sample in a study of preoperative IRX-2 immunotherapy in early breast cancer. Assay used: immunoSEQ multiplex PCR; TCRdb lists only in-frame clones, some missing. The sample has roughly 99,000 clones, roughly 88% seen once. This sample's treatment: preoperative locoregional IRX-2 cytokine immunotherapy. The source was tumor tissue, collected after IRX-2 immunotherapy. These TCRs come from a human donor with breast cancer.

This chain uses TRBV19 with TRBJ1-5; 10 bases are a match to TRBD1. The CDR3 has 16 amino acids. Germline assignment: CDR1 LNHDA and CDR2 SQIVND (reference sequence). The V segment lost 3 bases and the J segment 1 base; nucleotides outside the gene matches: 3. The CDR3: CASSIGTGESNQPQHF. CDR3 nucleotide sequence: TGTGCCAGTAGTATCGGGACAGGGGAGAGCAATCAGCCCCAGCATTTT.

The rearrangement uses TRBV14 and TRBJ2-1, with D possibly matching TRBD1 (6 bases). The germline CDR1 and CDR2 sequences are SGHDN and FVKESK. Trimming removed 2 bases from V and 14 bases from J, with 19 bases in between. CDR3 length: 14 residues. In DNA form, the CDR3 reads TGTGCCAGCAGCCAAAGCGATCCGACAGGAGCGAAGTTCTTC. Its translation is CASSQSDPTGAKFF.

The CDR3 loop is CASGGLAGGSDTQYF. The CDR3 DNA sequence: TGTGCCAGCGGAGGACTAGCGGGAGGATCAGATACGCAGTATTTT. This chain uses TRBV11-3 with TRBJ2-3, with 14 bases that match TRBD2. This CDR3 has 15 residues. V was pared by 8 bases and J by 4 bases, with 5 bases of the junction left unmatched. Germline CDR1 reads SGHNT; CDR2 reads YENEEA. Variable domain in full (rest from reference TRBV11-3 and TRBJ2-3): EAGVVQSPRYKIIEKKQPVAFWCNPISGHNTLYWYLQNLGQGPELLIRYENEEAVDDSQLPKDRFSAERLKGVDSTLKIQPAELGDSAVYLCASGGLAGGSDTQYFGPGTRLTVL.